In this sample, the clone carrying this TCR beta chain turned up many times. Additional DNA sequences in this sample encode the identical CDR3. This sample is part of a study of T cells after posttransplantation cyclophosphamide. Busulfan-fludarabine conditioning, marrow transplant, and cyclophosphamide on days +3 and +4 were administered. V lost 3 bases, J lost 7 bases, and 2 bases stayed unmatched. Germline CDR1 SQVTM, CDR2 ANQGSEA. This CDR3 has 12 amino acids. Only in-frame clones appear in the TCRdb table, and some are missing; sequencing was by immunoSEQ multiplex PCR. This repertoire holds around 13,000 clones, and none appear only once.

J is TRBJ1-2 and V is TRBV29-1; the match to TRBD1 covers 10 bases. This material consisted of PBMCs, taken after allogeneic stem cell transplant with posttransplant cyclophosphamide. The sequence was obtained from a female patient aged 40-49 years who received an allogeneic stem cell transplant from an unrelated donor, was CMV-positive, and had acute GVHD only. Some T cells may be the graft donor's. CDR3 DNA: TGCAGCGTTGAGGACAGGGGGGTTGGCTACACCTTC. Its translation: CSVEDRGVGYTF.